The source of this T cell receptor beta chain is a study of cytomegalovirus exposure and HLA in healthy donors. Study summary: A subsequent analysis reported that the 95 to 150 validation repertoires were produced on the same platform that had also been used for the roughly 700 first-cohort repertoires.

Trimming left V 4 bases short and J 8 bases short, with 14 bases between. This CDR3 spans 12 amino acids. CDR1 is SQVTM, CDR2 ANQGSEA, per germline. The protocol was immunoSEQ multiplex PCR, while the TCRdb copy is restricted to in-frame clones and leaves out a portion. The repertoire consists of approximately 220,000 clones, with approximately 87% occurring once and the leading ten covering about 2.5%. The donors belonged to the roughly 130-subject validation cohort, separate from the approximately 700-subject first cohort. The sequenced sample was PBMCs. This clonotype originated in a man aged 18 to 30 in good health and CMV-seronegative. The genes are TRBV29-1 and TRBJ1-2; tentatively, D is TRBD1 (5 bases). CDR3 sequence: CSVVDRGYGYTF. In nucleotides, the CDR3 is TGCAGCGTTGTGGATAGGGGATACGGCTACACCTTC.